The 26 T cell receptor beta chains below were found in one sample sequenced in a study of CD8 T cells in Susac syndrome. The RNA, about 0.5 to 1 ug, was put through reverse transcription using random hexamers. TCRdb redid the calling of the immunoSEQ multiplex PCR reads with MiXCR, one entry per CDR3 protein. The sample lists a few hundred thousand distinct CDR3 sequences, approximately 94% occurring once. Sequenced sample: CD4+ T cells from PBMCs. These receptors all stem from a human donor with Susac syndrome.

The chain is built from TRBV7-6 and TRBJ1-1; no clear D. With 1 base removed from V and 2 bases from J, the gap between germline ends came to 11 bases. This CDR3 comprises 15 residues. Per the germline V gene, CDR1 is SGHVS and CDR2 is FNYEAQ. The CDR3 sequence is CASSLVGQTNTEAFF. For the CDR3, the DNA is TGTGCCAGCAGCTTAGTGGGTCAGACTAACACTGAAGCTTTCTTT.

The chain is built from TRBV6-2 or TRBV6-3 and TRBJ2-7; the match to TRBD1 covers 8 bases. This CDR3 spans 17 amino acids. Germline trimming cut 4 bases from V and 7 bases from J; bases unmatched to any gene: 18. Germline values: CDR1 MNHEY, CDR2 SVGEGT. The CDR3 reads CASSSKPTADRAGEQYF. CDR3 nucleotide sequence: TGTGCCAGCAGTTCTAAGCCTACCGCGGACAGGGCAGGGGAGCAGTACTTC.

V gene TRBV5-6 combines with J gene TRBJ2-3, with D perhaps matching TRBD2 (5 bases). From germline, CDR1 is SGHDT and CDR2 YYEEEE. V shed 1 base and J shed 5 bases, with 17 bases lying between them. The CDR3 length is 16 residues. The CDR3: CASSLTRESVKDTQYF. Written as DNA, the CDR3 is TGTGCCAGCAGCTTGACGAGGGAATCGGTAAAAGATACGCAGTATTTT. The entire variable domain, with the rest obtained from reference TRBV5-6 and TRBJ2-3, is as follows: DAGVTQSPTHLIKTRGQQVTLRCSPKSGHDTVSWYQQALGQGPQFIFQYYEEEERQRGNFPDRFSGHQFPNYSSELNVNALLLGDSALYLCASSLTRESVKDTQYFGPGTRLTVL.

The chain couples TRBV28 to TRBJ2-7; maybe TRBD2 (6 bases). This CDR3 is 18 amino acids long. V lost 6 bases, J lost 3 bases, and 27 bases lay in between. Germline CDR1 reads MDHEN; CDR2 reads SYDVKM. The CDR3 DNA is TGTGCCAGCAGCCGCGGGGCGGGTGTAGGGGAGCCTTTCTACGAGCAGTACTTC. Its protein product is CASSRGAGVGEPFYEQYF.

The chain couples TRBV4-2 to TRBJ2-7; 9 nucleotides align to TRBD1. Germline assignment: CDR1 LGHNA and CDR2 YNFKEQ. The V segment lost 3 bases and the J segment 4 bases; nucleotides outside the gene matches: 16. CDR3 length: 18 residues. Here the CDR3 reads CASSHFSGTGSRGYEQYF. The DNA of the CDR3 is TGTGCCAGCAGCCATTTCTCCGGGACAGGGAGCAGGGGATACGAGCAGTACTTC.

The rearrangement uses TRBV20-1 and TRBJ2-5, with TRBD2 identical over 8 bases. CDR3 length equals 12 residues. Trimming at V came to 3 bases and at J to 5 bases, leaving 2 bases not matched to a gene. The V gene's germline CDR1 is DFQATT and CDR2 SNEGSKA (reference sequence). The DNA for the CDR3 is TGCAGTGCTAGTACGGGGGGGGAGACCCAGTACTTC. Protein product: CSASTGGETQYF.

The chain combines TRBV5-8 with TRBJ1-6; TRBD1 might be the D (5 bases). This CDR3 comprises 15 residues. Trimming removed 4 bases at V and 0 bases at J, with 8 bases between. Looked up from germline, CDR1 is SGHTS and CDR2 is YDEGEE. Here the CDR3 reads CASSLDNSYNSPLHF. Here the CDR3 DNA reads TGTGCCAGCAGCCTGGACAACTCCTATAATTCACCCCTCCACTTT.

V usage is TRBV14 and J usage is TRBJ2-5; TRBD1 agrees at 9 bases. The CDR3 runs to 16 residues. Per the germline V gene, CDR1 is SGHDN and CDR2 is FVKESK. The V gene end was trimmed by 3 bases and the J gene end by 4 bases; junction bases not matched to a gene: 9. CDR3 protein: CASSQTRDREPETQYF. The CDR3 DNA reads TGTGCCAGCAGCCAGACCCGGGACAGGGAACCAGAGACCCAGTACTTC.

The rearrangement uses TRBV28 and TRBJ1-2; D is undetermined. The V end was cut by 6 bases, the J end by 0 bases, with 5 bases between. The germline V gene encodes CDR1 MDHEN and CDR2 SYDVKM. The CDR3 sequence is 12 residues long. The CDR3 DNA is TGTGCCAGCAGGCCAGCTAACTATGGCTACACCTTC. Encoded protein: CASRPANYGYTF.

The chain joins TRBV19 to TRBJ2-3; D uncertain. From germline, CDR1 is LNHDA and CDR2 SQIVND (reference sequence). V gave up 6 bases and J gave up 0 bases, with 10 bases separating them. The CDR3 spans 14 residues. The CDR3 reads CASRDRDSTDTQYF. CDR3 sequence (DNA): TGTGCCAGTAGAGACCGTGACAGCACAGATACGCAGTATTTT.

This chain uses TRBV4-3 with TRBJ1-2; no clear D gene. The germline V and J ends were trimmed by 0 bases and 7 bases, with 12 bases remaining between them. There are 14 residues in the CDR3. The germline V gene encodes CDR1 LGHNA and CDR2 YSLEER. The CDR3 DNA is TGCGCCAGCAGCCAAGATCGCGCAGCGAGTGGCTACACCTTC. Its protein product is CASSQDRAASGYTF.

The chain couples TRBV20-1 to TRBJ1-6; D perhaps matches TRBD1 (5 bases). CDR3 size: 18 residues. The V end was cut by 0 bases, the J end by 14 bases, with 29 bases between. Germline loops: CDR1 DFQATT, CDR2 SNEGSKA (reference sequence). CDR3 amino acids: CSARELLNVGAAQLALHF. CDR3 nucleotide sequence: TGCAGTGCTAGAGAGCTTTTAAACGTAGGGGCAGCCCAATTAGCCCTCCACTTT.

The chain joins TRBV24-1 to TRBJ2-3, with TRBD1 matching over 9 bases. The CDR3 totals 13 residues. Germline CDR1 reads KGHDR; CDR2 reads SFDVKD. V dropped 1 base and J dropped 10; count of bases not matched to a gene: 2. The CDR3 region is CATSDLTGGAQYF. In DNA form, the CDR3 reads TGTGCCACCAGTGATTTAACAGGGGGCGCGCAGTATTTT.

V and J are TRBV5-5 and TRBJ2-5; 7 bases are shared with TRBD1. V shed 3 bases and J 5 bases; nucleotides not matched to a gene: 7. The CDR3 has 14 residues. CDR1 is SGHKS and CDR2 is YYEKEE in the germline V gene (reference sequence). The CDR3 DNA is TGTGCCAGCAGCTACAGGGGTGCGTGGGAGACCCAGTACTTC. This gives the protein CASSYRGAWETQYF.

This chain uses TRBV19 with TRBJ1-2; 8 positions agree with TRBD1. V dropped 5 bases and J dropped 7; count of bases not matched to a gene: 9. This CDR3 spans 14 amino acids. CDR1 and CDR2 from the germline V gene are LNHDA and SQIVND (reference sequence). The CDR3 DNA reads as TGTGCCAGTAGTCCCCAGGACAGGGAAGGTGGCTACACCTTC. This codes for CASSPQDREGGYTF.

J is TRBJ2-3 and V is TRBV19; possible D gene TRBD1, 5 bases. This CDR3 contains 14 residues. CDR1 and CDR2 from the germline V gene are LNHDA and SQIVND (reference sequence). Trimming pared 8 bases from V and 2 bases from J, leaving 14 bases between. DNA for the CDR3: TGTGCCAGTTCTAAGGACACATACACAGATACGCAGTATTTT. As protein: CASSKDTYTDTQYF.

The CDR3 DNA reads TGTGCCAGCAGTTCGCCGGGCCAGCTAAGCTATGGCTACACCTTC. It is translated as CASSSPGQLSYGYTF. The chain employs TRBV28 and TRBJ1-2; D is ambiguous. The CDR3 consists of 15 residues. Per germline, CDR1 MDHEN and CDR2 SYDVKM. The germline V and J ends were trimmed by 4 bases and 4 bases, with 16 bases remaining between them.

The chain couples TRBV19 to TRBJ2-1, with D tentatively TRBD1 (5 bases). The CDR3 is 13 residues long. V lost 5 bases to trimming and J lost 4 bases, with 9 bases between them. Germline V gene lookup returns CDR1 LNHDA and CDR2 SQIVND (reference sequence). Written as DNA, the CDR3 is TGTGCCAGTAGTTCGGACATTTACAATGAGCAGTTCTTC. Translating it yields CASSSDIYNEQFF.

The V and J genes are TRBV11-1 and TRBJ2-1; no clear D gene. The CDR3 spans 15 residues. The germline CDR1 and CDR2 sequences are SGHAT and FQDESV (reference sequence). V lost 1 base and J lost 11, with 18 bases in between. The DNA of the CDR3 is TGTGCCAGCAGCTTAGAGTCCTATACCGCCCCGAAGCAGTTCTTC. Protein sequence: CASSLESYTAPKQFF.

This rearrangement joins TRBV12-3 or TRBV12-4 to TRBJ1-6, with 7 bases matching TRBD1. The J segment lost 9 bases and the V segment lost 0 bases, leaving 5 bases of the junction unmatched. The CDR3 consists of 15 residues. Here the CDR3 DNA reads TGTGCCAGCAGTTTAGCTGACAGGGCGACTTCACCCCTCCACTTT. Encoded protein: CASSLADRATSPLHF.

The chain combines TRBV5-1 with TRBJ2-5, with 8 bases matching TRBD1. Germline loops: CDR1 SGHRS, CDR2 YFSETQ. This CDR3 spans 15 amino acids. J gave up 1 base and V 3 bases, and 5 bases lay outside the gene matches. CDR3 bases: TGCGCCAGCAGCTGGGGGGACAGGATCCAAGAGACCCAGTACTTC. Protein product: CASSWGDRIQETQYF.

V is TRBV2 and J is TRBJ2-7; TRBD1 is a possible D gene (6 bases). The V gene's germline CDR1 is SNHLY and CDR2 FYNNEI. V was clipped by 7 bases and J by 4 bases, with 17 bases between them. The CDR3 has 14 amino acids. CDR3 sequence reads: CASIPTGTVYEQYF. CDR3 sequence (DNA): TGTGCCAGCATACCGACAGGTACAGTGTACGAGCAGTACTTC. Variable domain in full (rest from reference TRBV2 and TRBJ2-7): EPEVTQTPSHQVTQMGQEVILRCVPISNHLYFYWYRQILGQKVEFLVSFYNNEISEKSEIFDDQFSVERPDGSNFTLKIRSTKLEDSAMYFCASIPTGTVYEQYFGPGTRLTVT.

This chain connects TRBV6-5 to TRBJ1-2, with D perhaps matching TRBD1 (5 bases). V lost 2 bases to trimming and J lost 4 bases, with 8 bases between them. Germline values: CDR1 MNHEY, CDR2 SVGAGI. This CDR3 is built from 13 residues. The CDR3 DNA is TGTGCCAGCAGTTACGACAGTCTCTATGGCTACACCTTC. Translated, it gives CASSYDSLYGYTF.

The table lists this clonotype with a count of one. The chain employs TRBV19 and TRBJ1-5; unclear D gene. This CDR3 is 13 amino acids long. The ends were cut back, 4 bases at V and 4 bases at J, with 8 bases in the middle. CDR1 is LNHDA, CDR2 SQIVND, per germline (reference sequence). CDR3 coding DNA: TGTGCCAGTAGTAGGGAGACAAATCAGCCCCAGCATTTT. Translating it yields CASSRETNQPQHF.

CDR3 amino acids: CAISDPGQGGETQYF. CDR3 bases: TGTGCCATCAGTGACCCTGGACAGGGAGGGGAGACCCAGTACTTC. V is TRBV10-3 and J is TRBJ2-5, with D possibly TRBD1 on 8 matching bases. The germline V gene has CDR1 ENHRY and CDR2 SYGVKD. This CDR3 comprises 15 residues. Trimming left V 3 bases short and J 5 bases short, with 16 bases between.

The chain carries TRBV25-1 and TRBJ2-5; 8 bases fit TRBD2. The CDR3 is 15 residues long. V was clipped by 0 bases and J by 4 bases; unmatched bases: 4. CDR1 and CDR2 from the germline V gene are MGHDK and SYGVNS. The CDR3 DNA sequence: TGTGCCAGCAGTGAATACCGGGGGGGAGGAGAGACCCAGTACTTC. Translation: CASSEYRGGGETQYF.